A selection of T cell receptor beta chains follows, all from one sample in a study of blood T cell repertoires in COVID-19. TCRdb's table, derived via immunoSEQ multiplex PCR, lists solely in-frame clones and lacks some. Of some 100,000 clones in the sample, 65% to 85% were seen once. The sample comprised peripheral blood. These receptor sequences come from a woman aged 55-70 years with acute or convalescent COVID-19. Each CDR3 is given with its conserved first and last residue. The D gene is left open where the match is weak. Expanded clones are given a class, and other clones once, few, many or no size at all.

d_call,clone_size,j_call,v_call,cdr3_aa,cdr3_nt
TRBD1,once,TRBJ2-5,TRBV7-9,CASSLGTGGPQETQYF,TGTGCCAGCAGCCTCGGGACAGGGGGACCTCAAGAGACCCAGTACTTC
TRBD1,.,TRBJ1-4,TRBV5-8,CASRFSLTGHEKLFF,TGTGCCAGCAGGTTCTCGCTGACAGGGCATGAAAAACTGTTTTTT
.,once,TRBJ1-6,TRBV7-2,CASSLTGRGSPLHF,TGTGCCAGCAGCTTAACGGGGAGAGGCTCACCCCTCCACTTT
TRBD1,.,TRBJ1-2,TRBV2,CASSRDRDDYGYTF,TGTGCCAGCAGCCGGGACAGGGATGACTATGGCTACACCTTC
TRBD1,.,TRBJ1-5,TRBV2,CASSGPGTGAQPQHF,TGTGCCAGCAGTGGCCCCGGGACAGGGGCTCAGCCCCAGCATTTT
TRBD1,.,TRBJ2-7,TRBV18,CASSPGQGAYEQYF,TGTGCCAGCTCACCAGGTCAGGGGGCCTACGAGCAGTACTTC
TRBD1,.,TRBJ1-5,TRBV7-2,CASSIRQGDQPQHF,TGTGCCAGCAGCATACGACAGGGCGATCAGCCCCAGCATTTT
.,.,TRBJ2-7,TRBV3-1/TRBV3-2,CASSQEQAGRAYEQYF,TGTGCCAGCAGCCAAGAACAGGCAGGACGAGCCTACGAGCAGTACTTC
.,.,TRBJ1-2,TRBV10-3,CAIRFDTQMYGYTF,TGTGCCATCAGATTTGACACCCAGATGTATGGCTACACCTTC
TRBD1,.,TRBJ1-6,TRBV4-1,CASSQGAQGQGLAVHF,TGCGCCAGCAGCCAAGGAGCCCAGGGACAGGGTCTCGCTGTCCACTTT
TRBD1,.,TRBJ2-7,TRBV7-2,CASSRNPGTGTYEQYF,TGTGCCAGCAGCCGTAATCCCGGGACAGGGACCTACGAGCAGTACTTC
.,.,TRBJ1-6,TRBV11-3,CASSSQTGTLHF,TGTGCCAGCAGCTCCCAGACAGGCACCCTCCACTTT
TRBD2,.,TRBJ2-5,TRBV27,CASRTGLAGKETQYF,TGTGCCAGCAGAACGGGACTAGCGGGGAAAGAGACCCAGTACTTC
.,.,TRBJ1-1,TRBV5-4,CASSQSLQGTEAFF,TGTGCCAGCAGCCAATCACTCCAGGGGACTGAAGCTTTCTTT
TRBD1,.,TRBJ2-2,TRBV7-7,CASSFRTGGVRTGELFF,TGTGCTAGCAGCTTCCGGACAGGGGGCGTCCGGACCGGGGAGCTGTTTTTT
.,.,TRBJ2-3,TRBV5-1,CASSWRRTDTQYF,TGCGCCAGCAGCTGGAGAAGGACAGATACGCAGTATTTT
TRBD2,.,TRBJ2-1,TRBV2,CASCGGGFNEQFF,TGTGCCAGCTGCGGCGGGGGGTTCAATGAGCAGTTCTTC
TRBD2,.,TRBJ2-5,TRBV5-1,CASSTGGKETQYF,TGCGCCAGCAGCACCGGGGGGAAAGAGACCCAGTACTTC
TRBD2,few,TRBJ2-5,TRBV24-1,CATSQASGALHF,TGTGCCACCAGCCAGGCTAGCGGGGCCCTTCACTTC
.,.,TRBJ2-7,TRBV2,CASSERRGPYEQYF,TGTGCCAGCAGTGAACGTAGGGGCCCTTACGAGCAGTACTTC
TRBD1,.,TRBJ1-6,TRBV7-7,CASTPGVGGHNSPLHF,TGTGCCAGCACCCCCGGGGTAGGGGGCCATAATTCACCCCTCCACTTT
.,few,TRBJ1-5,TRBV6-5,CASSYGGPGDNQPQHF,TGTGCCAGCAGTTACGGGGGCCCCGGAGATAATCAGCCCCAGCATTTT
TRBD1,once,TRBJ1-2,TRBV7-6,CASSLVPGQEEGYTF,TGTGCCAGCAGCTTAGTCCCGGGACAGGAGGAGGGCTACACCTTC
TRBD1,.,TRBJ1-5,TRBV2,CASRAGRTGNQPQHF,TGTGCCAGCAGAGCCGGCCGGACAGGGAACCAGCCCCAGCATTTT
TRBD2,.,TRBJ2-1,TRBV6-2/TRBV6-3,CASSHGGASYNEQFF,TGTGCCAGCAGCCACGGGGGGGCCTCCTACAATGAGCAGTTCTTC
TRBD1,.,TRBJ2-2,TRBV11-2,CASSSGTGGRTGELFF,TGTGCCAGCAGCTCCGGGACAGGGGGGAGGACCGGGGAGCTGTTTTTT
.,.,TRBJ2-1,TRBV5-4,CASSVWGTQNEQFF,TGTGCCAGCAGCGTTTGGGGGACTCAAAATGAGCAGTTCTTC
.,.,TRBJ1-1,TRBV2,CASNRDTNTEAFF,TGTGCCAGCAACCGGGACACGAACACTGAAGCTTTCTTT
.,few,TRBJ1-2,TRBV7-2,CASSQGLLDADGYTF,TGTGCCAGCAGCCAGGGGTTGTTGGATGCGGACGGCTACACCTTC
.,once,TRBJ2-7,TRBV6-6,CASRRDTAASYEQYF,TGTGCCAGCAGGAGGGACACGGCCGCTTCTTACGAGCAGTACTTC
.,.,TRBJ1-1,TRBV2,CASSEAGYYMNTEAFF,TGTGCCAGCAGTGAGGCCGGGTATTATATGAACACTGAAGCTTTCTTT
TRBD1,.,TRBJ2-4,TRBV18,CASSPVREQGVAKNIQYF,TGTGCCAGCTCACCGGTCCGAGAACAGGGGGTCGCCAAAAACATTCAGTACTTC
TRBD1,.,TRBJ2-7,TRBV11-3,CASSRTGYEQYF,TGTGCCAGCAGCCGGACAGGCTACGAGCAGTACTTC
TRBD2,.,TRBJ2-3,TRBV9,CASSEAGGYTDTQYF,TGTGCCAGCAGCGAAGCGGGGGGCTACACAGATACGCAGTATTTT
.,.,TRBJ2-3,TRBV19,CASSRDTSTDTQYF,TGTGCCAGTAGTCGGGACACGAGCACAGATACGCAGTATTTT
TRBD2,.,TRBJ2-5,TRBV6-2/TRBV6-3,CASSFLAGEEETQYF,TGTGCCAGCAGTTTCCTAGCGGGGGAAGAAGAGACCCAGTACTTC
.,.,TRBJ1-4,TRBV29-1,CSVEDPTIEKLFF,TGCAGCGTTGAAGATCCCACTATCGAAAAACTGTTTTTT
.,.,TRBJ1-4,TRBV15,CATSRDGRGGEKLFF,TGTGCCACCAGCAGAGATGGCCGGGGAGGGGAAAAACTGTTTTTT
.,.,TRBJ1-5,TRBV6-5,CASKLGRGTNQPQHF,TGTGCCAGCAAGTTGGGCAGGGGTACCAATCAGCCCCAGCATTTT
TRBD1,.,TRBJ1-2,TRBV14,CASSQEDRGQQGYTF,TGTGCCAGCAGCCAAGAAGATAGGGGGCAGCAAGGCTACACCTTC
TRBD1,few,TRBJ2-7,TRBV12-3/TRBV12-4,CASSYRGHHEQYF,TGTGCCAGCAGCTACAGGGGGCACCACGAGCAGTACTTC